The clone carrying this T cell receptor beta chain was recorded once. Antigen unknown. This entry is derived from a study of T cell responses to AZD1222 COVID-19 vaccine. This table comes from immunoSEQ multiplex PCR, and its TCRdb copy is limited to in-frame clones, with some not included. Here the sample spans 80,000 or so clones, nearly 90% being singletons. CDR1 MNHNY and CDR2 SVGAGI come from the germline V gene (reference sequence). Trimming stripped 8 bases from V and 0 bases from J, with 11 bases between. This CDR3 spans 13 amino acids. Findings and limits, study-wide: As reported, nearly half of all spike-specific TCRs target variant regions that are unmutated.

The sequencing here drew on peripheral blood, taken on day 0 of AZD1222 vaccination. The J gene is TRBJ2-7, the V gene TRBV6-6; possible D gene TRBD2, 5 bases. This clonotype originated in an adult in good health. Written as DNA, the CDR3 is TGTGCCAGCCACAAGACTAACTCCTACGAGCAGTACTTC. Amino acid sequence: CASHKTNSYEQYF.